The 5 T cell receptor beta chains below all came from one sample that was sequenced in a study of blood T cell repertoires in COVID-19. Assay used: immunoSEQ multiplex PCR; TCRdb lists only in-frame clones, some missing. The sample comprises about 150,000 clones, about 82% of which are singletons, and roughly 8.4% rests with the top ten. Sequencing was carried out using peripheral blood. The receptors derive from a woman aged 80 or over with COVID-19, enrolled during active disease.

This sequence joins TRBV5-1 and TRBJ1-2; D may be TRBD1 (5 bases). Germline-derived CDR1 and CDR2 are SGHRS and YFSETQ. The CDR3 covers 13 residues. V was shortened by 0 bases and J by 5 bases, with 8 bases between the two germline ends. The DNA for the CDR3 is TGCGCCAGCAGCTTGGAGTCAGGGTATGGCTACACCTTC. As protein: CASSLESGYGYTF.

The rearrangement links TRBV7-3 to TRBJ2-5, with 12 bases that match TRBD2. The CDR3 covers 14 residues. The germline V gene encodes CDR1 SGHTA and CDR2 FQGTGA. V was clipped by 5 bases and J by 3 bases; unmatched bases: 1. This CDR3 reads CASSLAGGKETQYF. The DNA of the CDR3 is TGTGCCAGCAGCCTAGCGGGGGGGAAAGAGACCCAGTACTTC. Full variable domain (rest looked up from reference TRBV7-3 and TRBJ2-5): GAGVSQTPSNKVTEKGKYVELRCDPISGHTALYWYRQSLGQGPEFLIYFQGTGAADDSGLPNDRFFAVRPEGSVSTLKIQRTERGDSAVYLCASSLAGGKETQYFGPGTRLLVL.

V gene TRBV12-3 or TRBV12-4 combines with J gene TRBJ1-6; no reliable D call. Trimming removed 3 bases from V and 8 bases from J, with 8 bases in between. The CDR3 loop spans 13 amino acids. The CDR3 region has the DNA TGTGCCAGCAGTTTCGGGAAGGATTCACCCCTCCACTTT. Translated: CASSFGKDSPLHF.

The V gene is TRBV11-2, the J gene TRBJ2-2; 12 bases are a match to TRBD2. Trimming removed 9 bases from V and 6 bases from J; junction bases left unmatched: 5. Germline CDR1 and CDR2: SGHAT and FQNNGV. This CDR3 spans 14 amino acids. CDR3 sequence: CASRLAGEPGELFF. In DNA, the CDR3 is TGTGCCAGTCGACTAGCGGGAGAACCCGGGGAGCTGTTTTTT.

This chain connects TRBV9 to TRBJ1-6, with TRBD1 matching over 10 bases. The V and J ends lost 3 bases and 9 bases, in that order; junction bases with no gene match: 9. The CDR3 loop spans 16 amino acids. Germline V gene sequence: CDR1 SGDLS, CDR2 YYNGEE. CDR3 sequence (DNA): TGTGCCAGCAGCGGAACCGGGACAGGGGCGTTTTCACCCCTCCACTTT. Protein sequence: CASSGTGTGAFSPLHF.